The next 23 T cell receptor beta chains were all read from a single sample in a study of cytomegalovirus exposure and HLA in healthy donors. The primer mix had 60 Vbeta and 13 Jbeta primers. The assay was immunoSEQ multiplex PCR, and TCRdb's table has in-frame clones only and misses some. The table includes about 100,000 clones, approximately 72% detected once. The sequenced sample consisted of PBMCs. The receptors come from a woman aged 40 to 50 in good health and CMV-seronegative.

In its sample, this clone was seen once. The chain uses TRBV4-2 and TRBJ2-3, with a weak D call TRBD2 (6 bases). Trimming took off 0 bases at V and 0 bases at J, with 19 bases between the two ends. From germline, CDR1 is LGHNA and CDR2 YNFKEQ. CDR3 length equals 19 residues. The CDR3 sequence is CASSQEWAGSLSSTDTQYF. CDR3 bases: TGTGCCAGCAGCCAAGAATGGGCGGGGAGTCTTTCTAGCACAGATACGCAGTATTTT.

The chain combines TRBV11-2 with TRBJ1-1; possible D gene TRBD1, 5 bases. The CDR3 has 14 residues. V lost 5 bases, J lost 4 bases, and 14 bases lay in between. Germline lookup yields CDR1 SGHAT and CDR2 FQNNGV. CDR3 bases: TGTGCCAGCAGCCCTACAGGAACCCGCACTGAAGCTTTCTTT. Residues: CASSPTGTRTEAFF.

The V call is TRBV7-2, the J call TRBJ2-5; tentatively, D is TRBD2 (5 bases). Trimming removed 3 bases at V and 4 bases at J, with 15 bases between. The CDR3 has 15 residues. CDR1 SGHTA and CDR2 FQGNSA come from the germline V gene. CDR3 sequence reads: CASSLRAGFGETQYF. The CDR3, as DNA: TGTGCCAGCAGCTTGAGGGCCGGGTTTGGAGAGACCCAGTACTTC. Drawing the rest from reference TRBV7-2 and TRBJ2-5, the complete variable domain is GAGVSQSPSNKVTEKGKDVELRCDPISGHTALYWYRQSLGQGLEFLIYFQGNSAPDKSGLPSDRFSAERTGGSVSTLTIQRTQQEDSAVYLCASSLRAGFGETQYFGPGTRLLVL.

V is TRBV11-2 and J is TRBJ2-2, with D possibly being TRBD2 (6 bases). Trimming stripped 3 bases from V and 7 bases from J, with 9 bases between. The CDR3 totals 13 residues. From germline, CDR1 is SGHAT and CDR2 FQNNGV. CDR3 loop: CASSFSEGGELFF. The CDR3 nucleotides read TGTGCCAGCAGCTTCTCGGAGGGCGGGGAGCTGTTTTTT.

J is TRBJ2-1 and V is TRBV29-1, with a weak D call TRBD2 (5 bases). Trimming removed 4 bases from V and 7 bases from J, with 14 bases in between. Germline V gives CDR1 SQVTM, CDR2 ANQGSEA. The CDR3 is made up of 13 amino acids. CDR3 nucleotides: TGCAGCGTTGCAACTAGTATGGATAATGAGCAGTTCTTC. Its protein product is CSVATSMDNEQFF.

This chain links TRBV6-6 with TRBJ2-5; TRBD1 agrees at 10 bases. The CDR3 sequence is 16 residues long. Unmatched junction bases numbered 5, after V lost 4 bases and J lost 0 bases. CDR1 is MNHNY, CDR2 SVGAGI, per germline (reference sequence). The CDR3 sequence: CASSLPGTGDQETQYF. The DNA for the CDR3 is TGTGCCAGCAGTTTACCCGGGACAGGGGACCAAGAGACCCAGTACTTC.

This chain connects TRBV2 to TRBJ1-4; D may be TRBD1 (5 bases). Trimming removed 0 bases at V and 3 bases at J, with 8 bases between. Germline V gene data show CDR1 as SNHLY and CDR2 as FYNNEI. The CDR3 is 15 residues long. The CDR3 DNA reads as TGTGCCAGCAGTGAAGCGCAGGGATCTAATGAAAAACTGTTTTTT. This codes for CASSEAQGSNEKLFF.

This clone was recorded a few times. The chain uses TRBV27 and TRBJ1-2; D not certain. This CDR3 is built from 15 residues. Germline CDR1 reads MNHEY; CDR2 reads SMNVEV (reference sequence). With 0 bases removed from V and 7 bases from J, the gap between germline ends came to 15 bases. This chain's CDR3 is CASSLSSGQILGYTF. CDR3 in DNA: TGTGCCAGCAGTTTATCGAGCGGGCAGATCCTTGGCTACACCTTC.

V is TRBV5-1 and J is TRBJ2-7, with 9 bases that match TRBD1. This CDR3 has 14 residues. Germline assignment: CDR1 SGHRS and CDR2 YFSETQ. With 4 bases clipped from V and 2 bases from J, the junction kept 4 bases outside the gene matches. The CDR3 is CASSVGQGAYEQYF. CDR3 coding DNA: TGCGCCAGCAGCGTGGGACAGGGCGCCTACGAGCAGTACTTC.

Here the CDR3 reads CASRGVGNTIYF. CDR3 coding DNA: TGTGCCAGCAGAGGGGTAGGAAACACCATATATTTT. V gene TRBV6-6 combines with J gene TRBJ1-3; D perhaps matches TRBD1 (5 bases). CDR1 MNHNY and CDR2 SVGAGI come from the germline V gene (reference sequence). The CDR3 runs to 12 residues. V lost 6 bases and J 4 bases, leaving 7 bases between the germline ends.

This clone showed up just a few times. The CDR3 loop reads CASSLAGEGDHGYTF. CDR3 DNA sequence: TGTGCCAGCAGCTTAGCGGGGGAGGGCGATCATGGCTACACCTTC. The chain has TRBV7-9 and TRBJ1-2; weak D call: TRBD1 (5 bases). The germline V and J ends were trimmed by 0 bases and 6 bases, with 14 bases remaining between them. The CDR3 sequence is 15 residues long. CDR1 SEHNR and CDR2 FQNEAQ come from the germline V gene (reference sequence).

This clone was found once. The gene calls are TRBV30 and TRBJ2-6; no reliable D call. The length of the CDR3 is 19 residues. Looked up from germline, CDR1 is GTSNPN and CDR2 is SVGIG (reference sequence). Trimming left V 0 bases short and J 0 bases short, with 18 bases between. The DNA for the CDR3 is TGTGCCTGGAGTGTTAGTTTGCTTTTGAGAACCTCTGGGGCCAACGTCCTGACTTTC. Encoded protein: CAWSVSLLLRTSGANVLTF.

CDR3 loop: CASSPLQGARYEQYF. The CDR3 DNA reads TGTGCCAGTTCCCCGCTACAGGGGGCTCGCTACGAGCAGTACTTC. The chain combines TRBV6-5 with TRBJ2-7, with 9 bases that match TRBD1. Trimming cost V 9 bases and J 3 bases; bases outside gene matches: 12. The CDR3 runs 15 residues. In germline, CDR1 is MNHEY, CDR2 SVGAGI.

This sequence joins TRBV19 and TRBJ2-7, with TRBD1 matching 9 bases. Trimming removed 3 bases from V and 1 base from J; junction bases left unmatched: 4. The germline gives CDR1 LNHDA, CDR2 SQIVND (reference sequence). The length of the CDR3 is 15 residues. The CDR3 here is CASSIGDRASYEQYF. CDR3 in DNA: TGTGCCAGTAGTATCGGGGACAGGGCTTCCTACGAGCAGTACTTC.

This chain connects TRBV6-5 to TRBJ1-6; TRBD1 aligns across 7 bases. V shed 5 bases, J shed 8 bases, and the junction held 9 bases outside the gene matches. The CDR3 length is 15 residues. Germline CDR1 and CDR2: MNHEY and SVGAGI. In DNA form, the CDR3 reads TGTGCCAGCAGTCTACAGGGGCCTGGAGATTCACCCCTCCACTTT. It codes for CASSLQGPGDSPLHF.

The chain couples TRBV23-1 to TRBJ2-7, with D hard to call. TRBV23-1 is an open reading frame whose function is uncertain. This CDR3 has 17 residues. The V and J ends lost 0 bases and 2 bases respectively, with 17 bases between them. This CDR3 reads CASSQSNSYFHTYEQYF. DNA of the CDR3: TGCGCCAGCAGTCAATCCAACAGCTACTTCCATACCTACGAGCAGTACTTC.

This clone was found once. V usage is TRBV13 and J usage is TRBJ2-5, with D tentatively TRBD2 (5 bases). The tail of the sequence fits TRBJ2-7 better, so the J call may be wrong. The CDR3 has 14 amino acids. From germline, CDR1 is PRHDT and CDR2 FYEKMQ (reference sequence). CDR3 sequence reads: CASSSERTSYEQYF. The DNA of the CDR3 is TGTGCCAGCAGCTCGGAGCGGACCTCCTACGAGCAGTACTTC.

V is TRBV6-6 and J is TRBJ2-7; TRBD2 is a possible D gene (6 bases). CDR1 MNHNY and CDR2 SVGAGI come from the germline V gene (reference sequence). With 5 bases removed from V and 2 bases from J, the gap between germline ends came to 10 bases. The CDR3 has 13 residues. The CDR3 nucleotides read TGTGCCAGCAGTCTGGGACTTGCCTACGAGCAGTACTTC. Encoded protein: CASSLGLAYEQYF.

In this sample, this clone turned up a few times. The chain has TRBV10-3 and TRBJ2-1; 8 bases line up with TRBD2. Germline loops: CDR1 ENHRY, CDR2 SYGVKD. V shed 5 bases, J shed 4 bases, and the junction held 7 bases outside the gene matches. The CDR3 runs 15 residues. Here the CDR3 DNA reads TGTGCCATCAGTCCTTCGACTAGCGTTTACAATGAGCAGTTCTTC. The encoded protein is CAISPSTSVYNEQFF.

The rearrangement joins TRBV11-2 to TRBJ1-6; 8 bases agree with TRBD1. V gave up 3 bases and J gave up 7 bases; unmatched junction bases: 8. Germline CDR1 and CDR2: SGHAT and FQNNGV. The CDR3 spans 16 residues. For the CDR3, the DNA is TGTGCCAGCAGCTTGGTGTGGACAGGGAAGAATTCACCCCTCCACTTT. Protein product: CASSLVWTGKNSPLHF.

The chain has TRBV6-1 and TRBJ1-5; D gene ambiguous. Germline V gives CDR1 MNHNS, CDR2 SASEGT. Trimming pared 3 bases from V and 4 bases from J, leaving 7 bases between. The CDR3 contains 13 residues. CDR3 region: CASSDAENQPQHF. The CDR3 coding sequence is TGTGCCAGCAGTGATGCCGAGAATCAGCCCCAGCATTTT.

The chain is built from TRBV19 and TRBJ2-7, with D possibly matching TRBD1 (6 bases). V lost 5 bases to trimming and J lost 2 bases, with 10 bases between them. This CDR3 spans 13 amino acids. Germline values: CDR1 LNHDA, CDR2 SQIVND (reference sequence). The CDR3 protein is CASSPGTTYEQYF. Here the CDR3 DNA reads TGTGCCAGTAGTCCCGGGACAACCTACGAGCAGTACTTC. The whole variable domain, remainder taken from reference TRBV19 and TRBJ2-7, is DGGITQSPKYLFRKEGQNVTLSCEQNLNHDAMYWYRQDPGQGLRLIYYSQIVNDFQKGDIAEGYSVSREKKESFPLTVTSAQKNPTAFYLCASSPGTTYEQYFGPGTRLTVT.

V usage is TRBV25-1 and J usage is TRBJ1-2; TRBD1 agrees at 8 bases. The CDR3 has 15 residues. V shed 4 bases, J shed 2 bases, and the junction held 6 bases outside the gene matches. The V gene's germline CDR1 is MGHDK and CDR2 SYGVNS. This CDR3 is CASSGYRGANYGYTF. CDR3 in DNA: TGTGCCAGCAGTGGCTACAGGGGGGCGAACTATGGCTACACCTTC.